Below, 21 T cell receptor beta chains from the same sample are listed, as sequenced in a study of early T cells in non-severe SARS-CoV-2 infection. TCRdb recomputed calls from the 5' RACE reads with MiXCR, one row per CDR3 protein. The profile shows under 95,000 distinct CDR3 sequences, approximately 12% of them singletons. The material sequenced was whole blood. The source is an adult who was a healthcare worker with PCR-confirmed SARS-CoV-2 infection or an uninfected control (not recorded which).

In the case of this clonotype: A junction end diverges from the germline sequence, so it may reflect a read error. The chain is built from TRBV11-2 and TRBJ2-5, with a tentative D call TRBD2 (5 bases). The CDR3 sequence is 15 residues long. The V gene's germline CDR1 is SGHAT and CDR2 FQNNGV. The CDR3 sequence is CASSLAEALGETRYF. CDR3 in DNA: TGTGCCAGCAGCTTAGCCGAGGCCTTGGGAGAGACCCGGTACTTC.

The V and J genes are TRBV6-2 or TRBV6-3 and TRBJ2-7; tentative D call: TRBD1 (7 bases). Trimming shortened V by 7 bases and J by 2 bases, and 15 bases separated the two germline ends. This CDR3 contains 14 residues. Germline V gives CDR1 MNHEY, CDR2 SVGEGT. The CDR3 here is CASIQGGATYEQYF. Written as DNA, the CDR3 is TGTGCCAGCATCCAGGGGGGTGCAACCTACGAGCAGTACTTC.

This clonotype was detected only a few times. The chain recombines TRBV11-3 with TRBJ2-7; the D gene is possibly TRBD2 (5 bases). With 3 bases removed from V and 5 bases from J, the gap between germline ends came to 17 bases. This CDR3 is 15 amino acids long. Per germline, CDR1 SGHNT and CDR2 YENEEA. The CDR3 bases are TGTGCCAGCAGCTTCTCTGGGAGCCTTGACCACGAGCAGTACTTC. The encoded protein is CASSFSGSLDHEQYF.

This clonotype has just a few counts. The chain has TRBV2 and TRBJ2-5; TRBD2 is a possible D gene (5 bases). Germline V gene data show CDR1 as SNHLY and CDR2 as FYNNEI. The V and J ends lost 7 bases and 0 bases respectively, with 15 bases between them. The CDR3 runs to 15 residues. CDR3 sequence reads: CASTQSGYYQETQYF. CDR3 in DNA: TGTGCCAGCACCCAGAGCGGCTATTACCAAGAGACCCAGTACTTC.

The chain has TRBV12-3 or TRBV12-4 and TRBJ2-7, with D tentatively TRBD1 or TRBD2 (5 bases each). The V and J ends lost 3 bases and 0 bases respectively, with 6 bases between them. This CDR3 has 13 residues. In DNA form, the CDR3 reads TGTGCCAGCAGTTTCGGGACCTCCTACGAGCAGTACTTC. Protein sequence: CASSFGTSYEQYF.

This rearrangement joins TRBV10-3 to TRBJ2-2; tentatively, D is TRBD2 (5 bases). The CDR3 sequence is 14 residues long. The V gene lost 6 bases and the J gene lost 2 bases, with 10 bases spanning the gap. Germline CDR1 reads ENHRY; CDR2 reads SYGVKD. This chain's CDR3 is CAISLRTNTGELFF. The CDR3 DNA follows: TGTGCCATCAGCCTACGGACTAACACCGGGGAGCTGTTTTTT.

The table lists this clonotype with many counts. V gene TRBV6-1 combines with J gene TRBJ2-1; the match to TRBD1 covers 9 bases. The CDR3 spans 14 residues. Germline CDR1 MNHNS, CDR2 SASEGT. V dropped 0 bases and J dropped 6; count of bases not matched to a gene: 0. This CDR3 reads CASSEATGGNEQFF. CDR3 nucleotide sequence: TGTGCCAGCAGTGAAGCGACAGGGGGCAATGAGCAGTTCTTC.

V usage is TRBV28 and J usage is TRBJ1-5; D call uncertain. Germline V gives CDR1 MDHEN, CDR2 SYDVKM. The CDR3 covers 13 residues. V was shortened by 7 bases and J by 2 bases, with 9 bases between the two germline ends. This chain's CDR3 is CASIPRGNQPQHF. The CDR3 DNA is TGTGCCAGCATCCCAAGGGGCAATCAGCCCCAGCATTTT. The full variable domain, completed using reference TRBV28 and TRBJ1-5, is DVKVTQSSRYLVKRTGEKVFLECVQDMDHENMFWYRQDPGLGLRLIYFSYDVKMKEKGDIPEGYSVSREKKERFSLILESASTNQTSMYLCASIPRGNQPQHFGDGTRLSIL.

This clonotype has at least ten counts. The CDR3 DNA sequence: TGTGCCAGCAGCCAAGACCCCACGTATACCTCCACCTCTGGAAACACCATATATTTT. It is translated as CASSQDPTYTSTSGNTIYF. This chain uses TRBV4-2 with TRBJ1-3; no definite D call. Per the germline V gene, CDR1 is LGHNA and CDR2 is YNFKEQ. V lost 0 bases and J lost 0, with 18 bases in between. The CDR3 sequence is 19 residues long.

This clonotype was observed many times. This chain connects TRBV21-1 to TRBJ2-7. TRBV21-1 has pseudogene status. This CDR3 comprises 16 residues. CDR3 sequence reads: CASSKVAAVLSYEQYF. CDR3 coding DNA: TGTGCCAGCAGCAAAGTAGCTGCCGTACTCTCCTACGAGCAGTACTTC.

Of note for this clonotype: The junction departs from germline at one end; a sequencing error may be responsible. V usage is TRBV20-1 and J usage is TRBJ1-6; 7 positions match TRBD1. Germline loops: CDR1 DFQATT, CDR2 SNEGSKA (reference sequence). The CDR3 runs 16 residues. The CDR3 loop reads CSARALRGQNNSPLHF. In DNA form, the CDR3 reads TGCAGTGCTAGGGCCTTACGGGGACAGAATAATTCACCTCTCCACTTT.

This clonotype has only a few counts. Compared with germline, one end of the junction differs, possibly owing to a read error. The V gene is TRBV7-7, the J gene TRBJ2-5; 8 bases map to TRBD2. Looked up from germline, CDR1 is SSHAT and CDR2 is FNYEAQ (reference sequence). This CDR3 spans 16 amino acids. In nucleotides, the CDR3 is TGTGCTAGCAGCTTAGCGTGGGCTAGCGGGCAAGAGACCCAGTACTTC. Translating it yields CASSLAWASGQETQYF.

This rearrangement joins TRBV2 to TRBJ1-6; D not certain. CDR1 and CDR2 (germline): SNHLY, FYNNEI. The V end was cut by 6 bases, the J end by 10 bases, with 16 bases between. The CDR3 totals 14 residues. The CDR3 DNA reads as TGTGCCAGCAGCCAAGTCCGAGCAAGATCACCCCTCCACTTT. Translating gives CASSQVRARSPLHF.

This clonotype has more than one count but fewer than ten. The V and J genes are TRBV6-8 and TRBJ2-1; D is possibly TRBD1 (5 bases). Trimming cost V 0 bases and J 0 bases, with 18 bases left between them. The CDR3 is made up of 19 amino acids. The germline V gene has CDR1 MNHGY and CDR2 SAAAGT. This CDR3 reads CASSYSITMWTSSYNEQFF. CDR3 DNA sequence: TGTGCCAGCAGTTACTCGATTACGATGTGGACAAGCTCCTACAATGAGCAGTTCTTC.

V is TRBV29-1 and J is TRBJ2-3; no firm D call. This CDR3 comprises 16 residues. V was trimmed by 0 bases and J by 2 bases, leaving 15 bases between them. CDR1 is SQVTM and CDR2 is ANQGSEA in the germline V gene. The CDR3 sequence is CSVEDLAFSVTDTQYF. The CDR3, as DNA: TGCAGCGTTGAAGATCTGGCTTTTTCCGTCACAGATACGCAGTATTTT.

The chain joins TRBV7-9 to TRBJ1-5; D unclear. Looked up from germline, CDR1 is SEHNR and CDR2 is FQNEAQ (reference sequence). Trimming cost V 1 base and J 9 bases, with 10 bases left between them. The length of the CDR3 is 13 residues. The CDR3 loop is CASSLDPGWPQHF. DNA of the CDR3: TGTGCCAGCAGCTTAGACCCGGGATGGCCCCAGCATTTT.

This clonotype was observed a handful of times. CDR3 sequence (DNA): TGTGCCAGCTCACCCACAGGGGGGGCCGGGTACGAGCAGTACTTC. Translating gives CASSPTGGAGYEQYF. V and J are TRBV18 and TRBJ2-7; a possible D gene is TRBD1 (8 bases). The length of the CDR3 is 15 residues. Germline CDR1 KGHSH, CDR2 LQKENI. Trimming took 3 bases from V and 4 from J, leaving 16 bases between them.

This clonotype appeared many times. The chain has TRBV11-1 and TRBJ2-5; D is perhaps TRBD1 (6 bases). Germline V gives CDR1 SGHAT, CDR2 FQDESV (reference sequence). The CDR3 sequence is 15 residues long. V lost 4 bases, J lost 2 bases, and 14 bases lay in between. In DNA, the CDR3 is TGTGCCAGCAGCTCGTCGACAGGCACACAAGAGACCCAGTACTTC. Translated, it gives CASSSSTGTQETQYF.

This clonotype has more than one count but fewer than ten. The rearrangement uses TRBV20-1 and TRBJ2-1; D possibly corresponds to TRBD2 (5 bases). Trimming took 6 bases from V and 6 from J, leaving 15 bases between them. The V gene's germline CDR1 is DFQATT and CDR2 SNEGSKA (reference sequence). The CDR3 extends over 13 amino acids. CDR3 bases: TGCAGTGCCCTTGCCCAGGACTCCAATGAGCAGTTCTTC. Amino acids: CSALAQDSNEQFF.

This clonotype was found many times. The V and J genes are TRBV11-2 and TRBJ1-2; the D is unclear. Trimming took 0 bases from V and 4 from J, leaving 12 bases between them. Germline loops: CDR1 SGHAT, CDR2 FQNNGV. CDR3 length equals 15 residues. CDR3 protein: CASSLDLGRTYGYTF. The CDR3 DNA is TGTGCCAGCAGCTTAGATCTGGGCAGAACCTATGGCTACACCTTC.

There are a few counts of this clonotype. This CDR3 reads CASSGVTGQNEQFF. The CDR3 nucleotides read TGTGCCAGCAGTGGGGTGACAGGGCAGAATGAGCAGTTCTTC. The chain is built from TRBV2 and TRBJ2-1; 7 nucleotides align to TRBD1. The CDR3 runs 14 residues. Germline V gene lookup returns CDR1 SNHLY and CDR2 FYNNEI. V was clipped by 4 bases and J by 7 bases; unmatched bases: 7.